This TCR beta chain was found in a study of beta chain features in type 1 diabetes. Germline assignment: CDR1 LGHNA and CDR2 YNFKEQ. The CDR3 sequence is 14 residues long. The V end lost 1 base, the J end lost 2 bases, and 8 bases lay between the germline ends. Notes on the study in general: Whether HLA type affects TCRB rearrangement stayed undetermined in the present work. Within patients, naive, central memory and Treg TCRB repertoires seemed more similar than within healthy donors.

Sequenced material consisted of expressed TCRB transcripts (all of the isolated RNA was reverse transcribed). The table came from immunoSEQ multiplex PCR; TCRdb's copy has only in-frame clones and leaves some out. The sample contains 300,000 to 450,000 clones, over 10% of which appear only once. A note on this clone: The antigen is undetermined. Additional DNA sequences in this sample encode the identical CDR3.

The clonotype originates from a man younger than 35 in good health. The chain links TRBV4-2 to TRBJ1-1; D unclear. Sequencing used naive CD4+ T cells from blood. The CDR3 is CASSQVTGNTEAFF. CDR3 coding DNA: TGTGCCAGCAGCCAAGTAACCGGTAACACTGAAGCTTTCTTT.